These 10 T cell receptor beta chains share one sample of origin, sequenced in a study of T cell repertoires in ileal Crohn's disease. Sequencing used immunoSEQ multiplex PCR; TCRdb keeps in-frame clones, though not all of them. The sample yields some 10,000 clones, 65% to 80% seen once. The sequenced sample was ileal tissue. All receptors come from an adult with Crohn's disease.

This clone rates as medium-sized. The genes are TRBV6-6 and TRBJ2-3; 11 bases map to TRBD1. V lost 8 bases and J lost 3; bases outside the gene matches: 4. Per the germline V gene, CDR1 is MNHNY and CDR2 is SVGAGI (reference sequence). The length of the CDR3 is 14 residues. The CDR3 spells CASGTGGSTDTQYF. The CDR3 nucleotides read TGTGCCAGCGGGACAGGGGGTTCGACAGATACGCAGTATTTT.

This clone rates as large. In nucleotides, the CDR3 is TGTGCCGCAGGACAGCCGTCTGGAAACACCATATATTTT. It translates to CAAGQPSGNTIYF. The chain employs TRBV28 and TRBJ1-3, with D possibly TRBD1 on 6 matching bases. This CDR3 has 13 residues. V was shortened by 11 bases and J by 1 base, with 12 bases between the two germline ends. Germline V gene data show CDR1 as MDHEN and CDR2 as SYDVKM.

The chain uses TRBV7-2 and TRBJ2-3; tentatively, D is TRBD1 (5 bases). Between the trimmed V and J ends, which lost 5 bases and 2 bases, there was a span of 14 bases. CDR3 length: 15 amino acids. Germline lookup yields CDR1 SGHTA and CDR2 FQGNSA. As DNA, the CDR3 is TGTGCCAGCAGCCTCGACAGAACCCACACAGATACGCAGTATTTT. The encoded protein is CASSLDRTHTDTQYF.

The V call is TRBV28, the J call TRBJ1-6; 8 positions match TRBD1. Germline-derived CDR1 and CDR2 are MDHEN and SYDVKM. V was clipped by 7 bases and J by 6 bases; unmatched bases: 8. The CDR3 is 15 residues long. The CDR3 DNA reads as TGTGCCAGCACCCTAGGACAGGGCCCTAATTCACCCCTCCACTTT. Protein: CASTLGQGPNSPLHF.

The chain joins TRBV6-1 to TRBJ1-6; D is possibly TRBD1 (6 bases). The CDR3 extends over 13 amino acids. Per germline, CDR1 MNHNS and CDR2 SASEGT. The ends were cut back, 7 bases at V and 10 bases at J, with 14 bases in the middle. DNA of the CDR3: TGTGCCAGCACCTTACAGGGCAGATCACCCCTCCACTTT. Translating it yields CASTLQGRSPLHF.

This clone was found a few times. This chain joins TRBV15 and TRBJ2-1; 9 bases are shared with TRBD2. Germline assignment: CDR1 LNHNV and CDR2 YYDKDF (reference sequence). The CDR3 covers 21 residues. V gave up 0 bases and J gave up 2 bases; unmatched junction bases: 17. The CDR3 spells CATSRDLAGGPSKFPYNEQFF. CDR3 DNA: TGTGCCACCAGCAGAGATTTGGCGGGGGGGCCAAGTAAATTCCCCTACAATGAGCAGTTCTTC.

J is TRBJ1-2 and V is TRBV27; D is unresolved. This CDR3 contains 13 residues. Germline CDR1 MNHEY, CDR2 SMNVEV (reference sequence). V dropped 6 bases and J dropped 5 bases, with 13 bases sitting between them. This CDR3 is CASSPYPRYGYTF. The CDR3 nucleotides are TGTGCCAGCAGCCCATACCCTAGGTATGGCTACACCTTC.

Only one count was recorded for this clone. V usage is TRBV5-4 and J usage is TRBJ2-3; no clear D gene. The germline V gene encodes CDR1 SGHNT and CDR2 YYREEE (reference sequence). This CDR3 region has 14 residues. V lost 5 bases to trimming and J lost 0 bases, with 10 bases between them. The CDR3 region is CASRGATSTDTQYF. As DNA, the CDR3 is TGTGCCAGCAGAGGAGCGACTAGCACAGATACGCAGTATTTT.

The V call is TRBV25-1, the J call TRBJ1-2; a possible D gene is TRBD1 (5 bases). From germline, CDR1 is MGHDK and CDR2 SYGVNS. The V and J ends lost 1 base and 8 bases respectively, with 14 bases between them. The CDR3 loop spans 14 amino acids. Here the CDR3 reads CASSELLGQEGYTF. The CDR3 DNA reads as TGTGCCAGCAGTGAATTATTGGGGCAGGAGGGCTACACCTTC.

The V and J genes are TRBV29-1 and TRBJ1-2; no firm D call. Germline loops: CDR1 SQVTM, CDR2 ANQGSEA. The CDR3 loop spans 11 amino acids. Trimming stripped 7 bases from V and 4 bases from J, with 10 bases between. The CDR3 loop reads CSAAAVYGYTF. The CDR3 region has the DNA TGCAGCGCCGCGGCCGTCTATGGCTACACCTTC.